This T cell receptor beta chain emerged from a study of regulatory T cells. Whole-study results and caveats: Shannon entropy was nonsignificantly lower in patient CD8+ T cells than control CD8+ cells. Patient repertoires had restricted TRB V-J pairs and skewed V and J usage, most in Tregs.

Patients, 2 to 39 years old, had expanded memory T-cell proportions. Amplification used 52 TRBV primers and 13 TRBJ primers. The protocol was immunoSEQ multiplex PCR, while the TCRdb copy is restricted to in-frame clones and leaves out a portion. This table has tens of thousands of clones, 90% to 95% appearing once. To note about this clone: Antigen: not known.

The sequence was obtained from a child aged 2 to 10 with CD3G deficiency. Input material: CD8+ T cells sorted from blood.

CDR3 in DNA: TGTGCCAGCAGCTTAGAGGCAGATACGCAGTATTTT. This sequence encodes CASSLEADTQYF. This chain joins TRBV11-2 and TRBJ2-3; D call uncertain. Germline lookup yields CDR1 SGHAT and CDR2 FQNNGV. Trimming pared 0 bases from V and 4 bases from J, leaving 2 bases between. There are 12 residues in the CDR3. The whole variable domain, remainder taken from reference TRBV11-2 and TRBJ2-3, is EAGVAQSPRYKIIEKRQSVAFWCNPISGHATLYWYQQILGQGPKLLIQFQNNGVVDDSQLPKDRFSAERLKGVDSTLKIQPAKLEDSAVYLCASSLEADTQYFGPGTRLTVL.